Following are 18 T cell receptor beta chains from one sample sequenced in a study of CD8+ T cells in alopecia areata. RNA extraction and reverse transcription yielded cDNA as sequencing template. Sequenced by immunoSEQ multiplex PCR; TCRdb stores in-frame clones only, minus some. The data contain around 120,000 clones, about 46% of them singletons. The sequenced sample was NKG2D-low CD8+ T cells sorted from blood. The receptor source for this set is a human donor with alopecia areata.

The CDR3 nucleotides are TGCAGCGTTCCCACCGTAGCCCCGGACAGCTATGGCTACACCTTC. Its protein is CSVPTVAPDSYGYTF. The chain is built from TRBV29-1 and TRBJ1-2, with D possibly TRBD1 on 6 matching bases. CDR1 SQVTM and CDR2 ANQGSEA come from the germline V gene. The V end lost 5 bases, the J end lost 4 bases, and 20 bases lay between the germline ends. The CDR3 runs 15 residues.

This clone was seen only a few times. The chain employs TRBV30 and TRBJ1-2; 10 bases align to TRBD1. This CDR3 region has 14 residues. The junction had 6 bases not matched to a gene; V was cut back by 2 bases and J by 6 bases. CDR1 is GTSNPN, CDR2 SVGIG, per germline (reference sequence). Here the CDR3 reads CAWSSGTGVDGYTF. As DNA, the CDR3 is TGTGCCTGGAGTTCCGGGACAGGGGTTGATGGCTACACCTTC.

The rearrangement joins TRBV11-2 to TRBJ2-4, with D possibly called TRBD1 or TRBD2 (6 bases each). This CDR3 region has 18 residues. V lost 4 bases and J 0 bases, leaving 19 bases between the germline ends. Germline CDR1 is SGHAT and CDR2 is FQNNGV. CDR3 bases: TGTGCCAGCAGCTCGGGGGCGTATAAAACTATAGCCAAAAACATTCAGTACTTC. Amino acid sequence: CASSSGAYKTIAKNIQYF.

The V and J genes are TRBV2 and TRBJ2-1, with D tentatively TRBD2 (6 bases). This CDR3 comprises 14 residues. Trimming removed 4 bases at V and 9 bases at J, with 16 bases between. The germline V gene encodes CDR1 SNHLY and CDR2 FYNNEI. The chain's CDR3 is CASSAEPAGGEQFF. The CDR3 nucleotides are TGTGCCAGCAGTGCGGAGCCAGCGGGCGGTGAGCAGTTCTTC.

The chain couples TRBV29-1 to TRBJ2-7, with D possibly matching TRBD1 (5 bases). This CDR3 comprises 12 residues. Germline CDR1 reads SQVTM; CDR2 reads ANQGSEA. V lost 5 bases and J 3 bases, leaving 11 bases between the germline ends. The CDR3 here is CSVKLTGYEQYF. CDR3 nucleotide sequence: TGCAGCGTTAAGTTAACAGGCTACGAGCAGTACTTC.

The chain combines TRBV9 with TRBJ1-1; D gene ambiguous. The CDR3 is made up of 14 amino acids. CDR1 SGDLS and CDR2 YYNGEE come from the germline V gene. Trimming took off 4 bases at V and 3 bases at J, with 13 bases between the two ends. DNA for the CDR3: TGTGCCAGCAGCTCCCGCGGGAAAGACACTGAAGCTTTCTTT. This codes for CASSSRGKDTEAFF.

In this sample, this clone turned up a few times. The V gene is TRBV4-3, the J gene TRBJ2-2; either TRBD1 or TRBD2 may supply D (5 bases each). The germline V gene has CDR1 LGHNA and CDR2 YSLEER. This CDR3 is 14 amino acids long. V dropped 0 bases and J dropped 7 bases, with 9 bases sitting between them. The CDR3 nucleotides are TGCGCCAGCAGCCAAGATTGGGGGAGCGGGGAGCTGTTTTTT. This gives the protein CASSQDWGSGELFF.

The J gene is TRBJ1-2, the V gene TRBV2; TRBD1 is a possible D gene (6 bases). The CDR3 has 11 amino acids. Germline CDR1 SNHLY, CDR2 FYNNEI. Trimming took off 10 bases at V and 14 bases at J, with 20 bases between the two ends. For the CDR3, the DNA is TGTGCCACCTATGGGGGCAGGGGCAAAACCTTC. It yields the protein CATYGGRGKTF.

The V call is TRBV28, the J call TRBJ2-1; D call uncertain. Per the germline V gene, CDR1 is MDHEN and CDR2 is SYDVKM. V was clipped by 8 bases and J by 5 bases, with 10 bases between them. The CDR3 is 12 residues long. CDR3 sequence reads: CASLDVDNEQFF. The DNA of the CDR3 is TGTGCCAGCTTAGACGTGGACAATGAGCAGTTCTTC. The variable domain in full, with the rest retrieved from reference TRBV28 and TRBJ2-1, is DVKVTQSSRYLVKRTGEKVFLECVQDMDHENMFWYRQDPGLGLRLIYFSYDVKMKEKGDIPEGYSVSREKKERFSLILESASTNQTSMYLCASLDVDNEQFFGPGTRLTVL.

A single count supports this clone. V gene TRBV13 combines with J gene TRBJ1-2; 10 bases agree with TRBD1. With V trimmed by 8 bases and J by 3 bases, 3 bases remained unmatched. The CDR3 covers 13 residues. Per the germline V gene, CDR1 is PRHDT and CDR2 is FYEKMQ (reference sequence). CDR3 in DNA: TGTGCCAGCTCCGGACAGGGGGACTATGGCTACACCTTC. It encodes CASSGQGDYGYTF.

V gene TRBV5-1 combines with J gene TRBJ2-7; D might be TRBD1 (7 bases). This CDR3 has 15 amino acids. CDR1 is SGHRS and CDR2 is YFSETQ in the germline V gene. The V and J ends lost 2 bases and 1 base respectively, with 13 bases between them. The CDR3 is CASSFGGDRSYEQYF. The CDR3 DNA sequence: TGCGCCAGCAGCTTCGGAGGGGACAGATCCTACGAGCAGTACTTC.

This chain uses TRBV29-1 with TRBJ1-5, with D unclear. CDR3 length: 17 residues. Germline CDR1 SQVTM, CDR2 ANQGSEA. The ends were cut back, 5 bases at V and 2 bases at J, with 22 bases in the middle. CDR3 nucleotides: TGCAGCGTTCCCCCCGGAAGGTCAGAATGTCGCAATCAGCCCCAGCATTTT. It yields the protein CSVPPGRSECRNQPQHF.

This clone occurred once. The rearrangement joins TRBV4-1 to TRBJ2-1, with 8 bases fitting TRBD1. The trim removed 2 bases at V and 8 bases at J, leaving 5 bases unmatched. The CDR3 is made up of 14 amino acids. The V gene's germline CDR1 is MGHRA and CDR2 YSYEKL. In DNA form, the CDR3 reads TGCGCCAGCAGCCAAAGGACAGGGCGTGATGAGCAGTTCTTC. Amino acids: CASSQRTGRDEQFF.

This clone has a single count. The chain couples TRBV25-1 to TRBJ2-3; no clear D. Germline V CDR1 and CDR2: MGHDK, SYGVNS. V lost 1 base, J lost 4 bases, and 6 bases lay in between. This CDR3 is built from 13 residues. Written as DNA, the CDR3 is TGTGCCAGCAGTGAATTGGGCTCAGATACGCAGTATTTT. Translated: CASSELGSDTQYF. Complete variable domain (other parts from reference TRBV25-1 and TRBJ2-3): EADIYQTPRYLVIGTGKKITLECSQTMGHDKMYWYQQDPGMELHLIHYSYGVNSTEKGDLSSESTVSRIRTEHFPLTLESARPSHTSQYLCASSELGSDTQYFGPGTRLTVL.

This clone came up a few times. The chain has TRBV7-3 and TRBJ2-2; D uncertain. This CDR3 region has 11 residues. Trimming left V 2 bases short and J 6 bases short, with 1 base between. CDR1 and CDR2 from the germline V gene are SGHTA and FQGTGA. For the CDR3, the DNA is TGTGCCAGCAGCTTATCCGGGGAGCTGTTTTTT. Protein product: CASSLSGELFF.

The chain carries TRBV29-1 and TRBJ2-7, with 7 bases lining up with TRBD2. The CDR3 consists of 13 residues. With V trimmed by 6 bases and J by 4 bases, 9 bases remained unmatched. Germline V CDR1 and CDR2: SQVTM, ANQGSEA. The CDR3 nucleotides read TGCAGCGTAGAAAAGGGCGGGAGTTACGAGCAGTACTTC. Amino acid sequence: CSVEKGGSYEQYF.

The CDR3 nucleotides read TGCAGCGTTGTTGGTGAGGAAGCTTTCTTT. Its protein product is CSVVGEEAFF. The gene calls are TRBV29-1 and TRBJ1-1; no firm D call. Germline values: CDR1 SQVTM, CDR2 ANQGSEA. This CDR3 comprises 10 residues. Between the trimmed V and J ends, which lost 4 bases and 8 bases, there was a span of 8 bases.

As to this clone: Within the sample, other DNA sequences also encode this same CDR3. The chain combines TRBV20-1 with TRBJ1-2, with unresolved D. This CDR3 region has 8 residues. Per the germline V gene, CDR1 is DFQATT and CDR2 is SNEGSKA (reference sequence). V gave up 6 bases and J gave up 11 bases, with 7 bases separating them. CDR3 loop: CSASGYTF. CDR3 DNA sequence: TGCAGTGCCTCGGGGTACACCTTC.